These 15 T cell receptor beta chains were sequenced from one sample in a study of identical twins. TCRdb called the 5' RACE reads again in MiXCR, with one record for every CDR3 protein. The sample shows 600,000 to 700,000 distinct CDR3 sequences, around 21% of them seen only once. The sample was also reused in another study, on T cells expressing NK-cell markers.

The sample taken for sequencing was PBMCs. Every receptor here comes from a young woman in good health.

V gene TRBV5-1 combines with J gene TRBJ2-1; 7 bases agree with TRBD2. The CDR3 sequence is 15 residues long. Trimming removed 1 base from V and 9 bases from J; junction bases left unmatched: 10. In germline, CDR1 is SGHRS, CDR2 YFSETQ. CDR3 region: CASSLQQGREGEQFF. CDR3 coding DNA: TGCGCCAGCAGCTTGCAGCAGGGCAGGGAGGGTGAGCAGTTCTTC.

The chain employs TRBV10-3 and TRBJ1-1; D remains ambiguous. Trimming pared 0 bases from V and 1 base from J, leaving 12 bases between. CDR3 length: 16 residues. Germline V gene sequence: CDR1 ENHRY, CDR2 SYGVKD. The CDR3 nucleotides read TGTGCCATCAGTGAGTCCGGGTGGGCCCAGAACACTGAAGCTTTCTTT. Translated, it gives CAISESGWAQNTEAFF.

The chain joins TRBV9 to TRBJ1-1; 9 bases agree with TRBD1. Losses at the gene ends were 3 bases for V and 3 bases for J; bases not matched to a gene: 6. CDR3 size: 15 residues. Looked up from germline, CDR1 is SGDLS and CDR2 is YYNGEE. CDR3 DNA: TGTGCCAGCAGCGGCGGGGACAGGGTGGACACTGAAGCTTTCTTT. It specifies CASSGGDRVDTEAFF. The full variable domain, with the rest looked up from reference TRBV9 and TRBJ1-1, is DSGVTQTPKHLITATGQRVTLRCSPRSGDLSVYWYQQSLDQGLQFLIQYYNGEERAKGNILERFSAQQFPDLHSELNLSSLELGDSALYFCASSGGDRVDTEAFFGQGTRLTVV.

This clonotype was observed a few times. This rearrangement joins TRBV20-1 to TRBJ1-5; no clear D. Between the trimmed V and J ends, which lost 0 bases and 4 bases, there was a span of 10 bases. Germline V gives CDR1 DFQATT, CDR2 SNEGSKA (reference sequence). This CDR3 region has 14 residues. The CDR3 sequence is CSARDVSTNQPQHF. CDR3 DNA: TGCAGTGCTAGAGATGTTAGTACTAATCAGCCCCAGCATTTT.

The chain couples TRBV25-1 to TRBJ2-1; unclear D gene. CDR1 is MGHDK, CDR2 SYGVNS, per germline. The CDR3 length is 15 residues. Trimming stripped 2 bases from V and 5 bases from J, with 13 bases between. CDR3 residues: CASSESRVGDNEQFF. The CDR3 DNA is TGTGCCAGCAGTGAAAGCCGGGTTGGAGACAATGAGCAGTTCTTC.

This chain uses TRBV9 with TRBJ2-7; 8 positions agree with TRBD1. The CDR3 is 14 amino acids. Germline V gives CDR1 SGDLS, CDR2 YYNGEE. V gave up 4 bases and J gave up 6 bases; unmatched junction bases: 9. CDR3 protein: CASSPDRVNLEQYF. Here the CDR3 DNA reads TGTGCCAGCAGCCCGGACAGGGTGAACCTCGAGCAGTACTTC.

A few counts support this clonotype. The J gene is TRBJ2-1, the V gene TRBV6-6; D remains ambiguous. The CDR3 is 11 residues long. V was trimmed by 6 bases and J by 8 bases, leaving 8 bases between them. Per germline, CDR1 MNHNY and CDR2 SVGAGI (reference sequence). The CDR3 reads CASSPVDEQFF. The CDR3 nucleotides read TGTGCCAGCAGCCCCGTCGATGAGCAGTTCTTC.

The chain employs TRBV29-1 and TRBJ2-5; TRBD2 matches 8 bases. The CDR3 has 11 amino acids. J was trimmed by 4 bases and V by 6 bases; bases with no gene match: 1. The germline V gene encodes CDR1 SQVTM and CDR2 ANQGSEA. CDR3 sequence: CSVGGGETQYF. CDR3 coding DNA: TGCAGCGTCGGGGGGGGAGAGACCCAGTACTTC. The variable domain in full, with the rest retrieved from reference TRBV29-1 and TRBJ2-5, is SAVISQKPSRDICQRGTSLTIQCQVDSQVTMMFWYRQQPGQSLTLIATANQGSEATYESGFVIDKFPISRPNLTFSTLTVSNMSPEDSSIYLCSVGGGETQYFGPGTRLLVL.

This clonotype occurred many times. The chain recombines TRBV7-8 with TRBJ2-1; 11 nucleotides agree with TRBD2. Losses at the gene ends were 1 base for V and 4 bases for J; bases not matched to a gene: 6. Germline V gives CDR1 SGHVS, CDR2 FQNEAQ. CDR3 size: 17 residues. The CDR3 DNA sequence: TGTGCCAGCAGCTTAGTAGCGGGAGGGCTTGGTTACAATGAGCAGTTCTTC. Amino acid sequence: CASSLVAGGLGYNEQFF.

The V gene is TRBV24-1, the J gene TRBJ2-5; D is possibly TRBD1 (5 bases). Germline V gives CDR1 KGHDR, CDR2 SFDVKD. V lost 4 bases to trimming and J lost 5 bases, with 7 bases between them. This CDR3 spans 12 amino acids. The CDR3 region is CATSDRQETQYF. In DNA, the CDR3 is TGTGCCACCAGTGACAGACAGGAGACCCAGTACTTC.

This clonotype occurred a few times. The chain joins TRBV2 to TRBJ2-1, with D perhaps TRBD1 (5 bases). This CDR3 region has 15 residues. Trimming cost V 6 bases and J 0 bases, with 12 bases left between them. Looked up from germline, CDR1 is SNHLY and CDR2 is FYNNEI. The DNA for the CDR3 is TGTGCCAGCAGGGACCGACAGTTCTCCTACAATGAGCAGTTCTTC. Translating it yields CASRDRQFSYNEQFF.

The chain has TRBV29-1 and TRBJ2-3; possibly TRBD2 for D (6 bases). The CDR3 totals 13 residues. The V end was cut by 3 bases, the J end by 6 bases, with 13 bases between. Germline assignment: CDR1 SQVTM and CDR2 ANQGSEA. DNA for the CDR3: TGCAGCGTTGAGGAGGCTAGCGTGGATACGCAGTATTTT. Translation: CSVEEASVDTQYF.

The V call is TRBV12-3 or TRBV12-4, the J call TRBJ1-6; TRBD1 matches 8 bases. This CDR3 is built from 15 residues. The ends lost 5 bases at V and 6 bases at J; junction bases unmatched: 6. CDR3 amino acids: CASSLTGGANSPLHF. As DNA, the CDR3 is TGTGCCAGCAGTCTTACAGGGGGTGCTAATTCACCCCTCCACTTT.

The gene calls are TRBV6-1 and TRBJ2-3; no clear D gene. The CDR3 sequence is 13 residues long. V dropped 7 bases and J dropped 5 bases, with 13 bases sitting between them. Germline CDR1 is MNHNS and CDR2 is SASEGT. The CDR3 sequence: CASKQRGRDTQYF. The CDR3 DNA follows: TGTGCCAGCAAACAGAGAGGTAGAGATACGCAGTATTTT.

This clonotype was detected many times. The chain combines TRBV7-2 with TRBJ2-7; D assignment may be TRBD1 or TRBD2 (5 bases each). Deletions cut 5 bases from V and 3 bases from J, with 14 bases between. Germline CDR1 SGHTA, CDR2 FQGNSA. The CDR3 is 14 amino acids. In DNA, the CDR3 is TGTGCCAGCAGCACAGGCAGCGGCCTCTACGAGCAGTACTTC. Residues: CASSTGSGLYEQYF.